The present TCR beta chain was sequenced within a study of blood T cell repertoires in COVID-19. Turning to the study itself: Samples of COVID-19 (acute and convalescent) were obtained from the United States, Italy and Spain.

The data were produced by immunoSEQ multiplex PCR, yet TCRdb's version contains in-frame clones alone and is incomplete. The sample records around 220,000 clones, about 90% being singletons. Cohort 3 donors counted as recovered after two negative PCRs, clearance, or resolved symptoms. Germline V CDR1 and CDR2: ENHRY, SYGVKD. CDR3 length: 15 residues. Input material: PBMCs or T cells enriched from blood (not recorded which). This clonotype was obtained from a woman between 18 and 29 years old who had recovered from COVID-19. J is TRBJ1-1 and V is TRBV10-3, with 7 bases aligning to TRBD1. The CDR3, as DNA: TGTGCGGTGAATTCCAGGGGGGAATTGAACACTGAAGCTTTCTTT. Protein sequence: CAVNSRGELNTEAFF.